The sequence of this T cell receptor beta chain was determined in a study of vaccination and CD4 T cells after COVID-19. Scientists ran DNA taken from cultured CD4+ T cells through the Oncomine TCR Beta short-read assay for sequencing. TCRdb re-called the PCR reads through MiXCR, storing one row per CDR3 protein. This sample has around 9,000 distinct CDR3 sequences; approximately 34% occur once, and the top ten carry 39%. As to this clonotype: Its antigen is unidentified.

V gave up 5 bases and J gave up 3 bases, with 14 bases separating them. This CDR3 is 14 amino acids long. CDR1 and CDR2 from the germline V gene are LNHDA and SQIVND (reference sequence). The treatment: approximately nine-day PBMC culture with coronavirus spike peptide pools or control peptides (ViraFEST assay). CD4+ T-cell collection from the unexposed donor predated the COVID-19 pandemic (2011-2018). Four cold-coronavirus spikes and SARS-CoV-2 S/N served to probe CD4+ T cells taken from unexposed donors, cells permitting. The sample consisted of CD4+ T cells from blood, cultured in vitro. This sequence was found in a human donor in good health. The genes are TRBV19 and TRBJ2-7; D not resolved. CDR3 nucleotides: TGTGCCAGTAGTCTAGGACGCCCCTACTACGAGCAGTACTTC. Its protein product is CASSLGRPYYEQYF.